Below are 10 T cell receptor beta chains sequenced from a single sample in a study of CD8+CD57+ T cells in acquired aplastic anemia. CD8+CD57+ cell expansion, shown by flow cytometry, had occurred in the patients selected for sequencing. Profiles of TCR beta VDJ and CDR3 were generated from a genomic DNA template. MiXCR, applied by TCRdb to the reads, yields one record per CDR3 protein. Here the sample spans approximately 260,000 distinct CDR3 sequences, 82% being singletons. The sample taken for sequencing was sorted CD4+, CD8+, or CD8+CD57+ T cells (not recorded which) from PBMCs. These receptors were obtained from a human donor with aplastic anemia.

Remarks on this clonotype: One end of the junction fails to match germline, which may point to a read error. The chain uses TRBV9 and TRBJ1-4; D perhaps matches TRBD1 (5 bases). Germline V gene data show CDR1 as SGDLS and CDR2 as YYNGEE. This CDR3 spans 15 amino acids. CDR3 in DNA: TGTGCCGGCAGCGTAGGGGCAGATACGCAGGAATTTGTGTTTTTT. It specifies CAGSVGADTQEFVFF.

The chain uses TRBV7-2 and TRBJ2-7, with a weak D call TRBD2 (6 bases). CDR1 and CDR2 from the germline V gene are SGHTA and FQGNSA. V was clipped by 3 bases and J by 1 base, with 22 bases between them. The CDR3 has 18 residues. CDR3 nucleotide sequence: TGTGCCAGCAGCTTTCCAGCGGGCGGGAAAGCCCTTTCCTACGAGCAGTACGTC. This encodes CASSFPAGGKALSYEQYV.

Here the CDR3 reads CASSVAADAQYFYF. CDR3 nucleotides: TGTGCCAGCAGCGTAGCGGCAGATGCGCAGTATTTTTATTTT. The J gene is TRBJ2-3, the V gene TRBV9; D gene unclear. The V end lost 0 bases, the J end lost 15 bases, and 20 bases lay between the germline ends. Germline CDR1 SGDLS, CDR2 YYNGEE. The CDR3 totals 14 residues. Complete variable domain (other parts from reference TRBV9 and TRBJ2-3): DSGVTQTPKHLITATGQRVTLRCSPRSGDLSVYWYQQSLDQGLQFLIQYYNGEERAKGNILERFSAQQFPDLHSELNLSSLELGDSALYFCASSVAADAQYFYFGPGTRLTVL.

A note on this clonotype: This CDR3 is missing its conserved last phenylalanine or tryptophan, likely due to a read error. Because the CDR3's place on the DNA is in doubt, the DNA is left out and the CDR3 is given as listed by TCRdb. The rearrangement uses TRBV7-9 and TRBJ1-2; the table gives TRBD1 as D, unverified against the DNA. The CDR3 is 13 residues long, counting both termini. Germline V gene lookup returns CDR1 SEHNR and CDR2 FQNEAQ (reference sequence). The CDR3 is CASSDRNYPGYTV.

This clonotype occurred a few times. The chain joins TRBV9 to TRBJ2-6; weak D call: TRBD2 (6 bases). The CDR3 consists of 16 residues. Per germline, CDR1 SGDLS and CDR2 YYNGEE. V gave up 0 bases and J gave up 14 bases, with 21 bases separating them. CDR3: CASSVEDYPLVNILTF. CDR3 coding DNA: TGTGCCAGCAGCGTAGAGGACTATCCCCTGGTGAACATCCTGACTTTC.

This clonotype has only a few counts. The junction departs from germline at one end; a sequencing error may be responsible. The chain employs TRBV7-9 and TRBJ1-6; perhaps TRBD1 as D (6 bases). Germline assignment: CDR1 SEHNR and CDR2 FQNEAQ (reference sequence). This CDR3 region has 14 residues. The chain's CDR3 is CASSCQRSGGRDEF. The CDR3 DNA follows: TGTGCCAGCAGCTGTCAGAGGAGCGGGGGGCGCGATGAGTTT. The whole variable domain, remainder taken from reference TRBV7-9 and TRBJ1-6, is DTGVSQNPRHKITKRGQNVTFRCDPISEHNRLYWYRQTLGQGPEFLTYFQNEAQLEKSRLLSDRFSAERPKGSFSTLEIQRTEQGDSAMYLCASSCQRSGGRDEFGNGTRLTVT.

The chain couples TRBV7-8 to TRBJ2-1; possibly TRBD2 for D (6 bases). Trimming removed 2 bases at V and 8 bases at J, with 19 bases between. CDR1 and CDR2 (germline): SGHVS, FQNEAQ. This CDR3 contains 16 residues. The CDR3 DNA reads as TGTGCCAGCAGCTTACAGGGAGGCGGCGATAGCGATGAGCAGTTCTTC. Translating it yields CASSLQGGGDSDEQFF.

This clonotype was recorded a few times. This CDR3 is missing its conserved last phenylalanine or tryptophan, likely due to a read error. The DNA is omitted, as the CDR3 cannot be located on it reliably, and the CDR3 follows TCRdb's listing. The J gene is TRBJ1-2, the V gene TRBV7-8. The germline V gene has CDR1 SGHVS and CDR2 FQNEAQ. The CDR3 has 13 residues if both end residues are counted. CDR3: CASSLGRAPDTQY.

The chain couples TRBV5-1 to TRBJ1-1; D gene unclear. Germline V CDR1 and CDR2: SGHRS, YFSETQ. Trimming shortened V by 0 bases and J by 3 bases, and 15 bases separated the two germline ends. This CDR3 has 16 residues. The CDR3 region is CASSLDRGEGYTEAFF. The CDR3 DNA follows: TGCGCCAGCAGCTTGGACCGGGGAGAGGGTTACACTGAAGCTTTCTTT. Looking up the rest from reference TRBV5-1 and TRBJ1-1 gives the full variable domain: KAGVTQTPRYLIKTRGQQVTLSCSPISGHRSVSWYQQTPGQGLQFLFEYFSETQRNKGNFPGRFSGRQFSNSRSEMNVSTLELGDSALYLCASSLDRGEGYTEAFFGQGTRLTVV.

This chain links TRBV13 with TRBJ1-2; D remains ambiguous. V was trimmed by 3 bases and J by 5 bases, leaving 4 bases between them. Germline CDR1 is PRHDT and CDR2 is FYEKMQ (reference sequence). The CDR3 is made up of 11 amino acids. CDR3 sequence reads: CASSLGYGYTF. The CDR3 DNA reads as TGTGCCAGCAGCTTGGGGTATGGCTACACCTTC. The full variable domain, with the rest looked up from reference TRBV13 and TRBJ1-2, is AAGVIQSPRHLIKEKRETATLKCYPIPRHDTVYWYQQGPGQDPQFLISFYEKMQSDKGSIPDRFSAQQFSDYHSELNMSSLELGDSALYFCASSLGYGYTFGSGTRLTVV.